This T cell receptor (beta chain) was profiled in a study of blood T cell repertoires in COVID-19. Whole-study context: T cells, B-cell-depleted T cells, or PBMCs supplied cDNA or gDNA.

Germline CDR1 SGHTA, CDR2 FQGTGA. The V and J ends lost 0 bases and 9 bases respectively, with 18 bases between them. This CDR3 is built from 16 residues. Measured with immunoSEQ multiplex PCR; TCRdb has only the in-frame clones, and not every one. In the table there are 150,000 to 200,000 clones, about 83% of which are singletons. The TCR sequence derives from a woman older than 75 with acute or convalescent COVID-19. J is TRBJ2-1 and V is TRBV7-3; D is perhaps TRBD2 (5 bases). The sample comprised peripheral blood. CDR3 protein: CASSLTETQSGGEQFF. CDR3 DNA sequence: TGTGCCAGCAGCTTAACTGAGACTCAAAGCGGTGGTGAGCAGTTCTTC. The full variable domain, in which reference TRBV7-3 and TRBJ2-1 provide the parts outside the CDR3, is GAGVSQTPSNKVTEKGKYVELRCDPISGHTALYWYRQSLGQGPEFLIYFQGTGAADDSGLPNDRFFAVRPEGSVSTLKIQRTERGDSAVYLCASSLTETQSGGEQFFGPGTRLTVL.